The 5 T cell receptor beta chains below all came from one sample that was sequenced in a study of molecular identifiers for immune sequencing clone quantification. TCRdb reanalysed the PCR reads using MiXCR and keeps one entry per CDR3 protein. The sample lists about 53,000 distinct CDR3 sequences, around 33% occurring once. What was sequenced was naive CD8+ T cells from blood, with Jurkat cell RNA spiked in. Subset noted: FACS-sorted CD8+CD4-CCR7+CD45RA+ naive T cells. These receptors were taken from a human donor in good health. Some libraries in this study had Jurkat cell RNA spiked in.

A few counts support this clonotype. A read error may account for a junction end that differs from germline. The gene calls are TRBV5-3 and TRBJ2-7; possible D gene TRBD1, 6 bases. TRBV5-3 is sorted into the ORF group, with uncertain function. CDR3 size: 13 residues. The CDR3, as DNA: TGTGCCAGCAGCTTGGTTCCGAGGGGGGAGCAGTACTTC. This encodes CASSLVPRGEQYF.

This clonotype was picked up many times. The chain combines TRBV20-1 with TRBJ2-7, with D tentatively TRBD2 (6 bases). This CDR3 has 11 residues. Germline CDR1 is DFQATT and CDR2 is SNEGSKA (reference sequence). V dropped 1 base and J dropped 5 bases, with 6 bases sitting between them. The CDR3 region is CSARGEDEQYF. The CDR3 DNA reads as TGCAGTGCTAGAGGGGAGGACGAGCAGTACTTC.

As for this clonotype: At one end the junction does not follow the germline gene, possibly because of a read error. The rearrangement links TRBV28 to TRBJ1-4, with D unclear. Germline V lookup: CDR1 MDHEN, CDR2 SYDVKM. The CDR3 totals 18 residues. CDR3 in amino acids: CASSPRFGDPPTIENLFF. The CDR3 region has the DNA TGTGCCAGCAGCCCCCGATTTGGGGATCCCCCAACTATTGAAAATCTGTTTTTT.

The chain combines TRBV28 with TRBJ2-3, with D perhaps TRBD1 (6 bases). CDR1 is MDHEN, CDR2 SYDVKM, per germline. The ends were cut back, 5 bases at V and 1 base at J, with 13 bases in the middle. There are 15 residues in the CDR3. The DNA of the CDR3 is TGTGCCAGCAGTGGGGCGGCAGGGGGCACAGATACGCAGTATTTT. Translation gives CASSGAAGGTDTQYF.

Regarding this clonotype: This may arise from a read error, as a much more abundant clone is one base away. The V call is TRBV27, the J call TRBJ2-5; D is unclear. CDR3 length: 13 amino acids. Germline CDR1 reads MNHEY; CDR2 reads SMNVEV (reference sequence). Trimming stripped 1 base from V and 5 bases from J, with 8 bases between. For the CDR3, the DNA is TGTGCCAGCAGTTTATTCATCCATGAGACCCAGTACTTC. Protein: CASSLFIHETQYF.